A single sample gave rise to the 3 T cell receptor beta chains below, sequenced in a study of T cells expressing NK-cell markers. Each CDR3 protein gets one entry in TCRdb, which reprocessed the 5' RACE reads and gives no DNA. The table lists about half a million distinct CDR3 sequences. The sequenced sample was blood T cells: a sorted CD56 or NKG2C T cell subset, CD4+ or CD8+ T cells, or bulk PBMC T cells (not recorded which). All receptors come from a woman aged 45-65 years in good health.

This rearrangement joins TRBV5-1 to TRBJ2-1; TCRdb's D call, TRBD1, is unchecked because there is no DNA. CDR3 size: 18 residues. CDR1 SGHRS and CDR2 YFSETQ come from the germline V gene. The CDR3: CASSPGGGPTLSGNEQFF. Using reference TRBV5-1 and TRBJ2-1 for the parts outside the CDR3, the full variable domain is KAGVTQTPRYLIKTRGQQVTLSCSPISGHRSVSWYQQTPGQGLQFLFEYFSETQRNKGNFPGRFSGRQFSNSRSEMNVSTLELGDSALYLCASSPGGGPTLSGNEQFFGPGTRLTVL.

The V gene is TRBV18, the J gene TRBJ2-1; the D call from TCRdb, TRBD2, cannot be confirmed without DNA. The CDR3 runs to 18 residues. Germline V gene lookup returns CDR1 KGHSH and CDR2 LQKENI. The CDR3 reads CASSRETGTSGAGDEQFF.

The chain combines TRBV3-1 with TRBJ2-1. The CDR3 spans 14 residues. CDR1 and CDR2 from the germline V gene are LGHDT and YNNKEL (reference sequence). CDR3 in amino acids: CASSQEWAYNEQFF.